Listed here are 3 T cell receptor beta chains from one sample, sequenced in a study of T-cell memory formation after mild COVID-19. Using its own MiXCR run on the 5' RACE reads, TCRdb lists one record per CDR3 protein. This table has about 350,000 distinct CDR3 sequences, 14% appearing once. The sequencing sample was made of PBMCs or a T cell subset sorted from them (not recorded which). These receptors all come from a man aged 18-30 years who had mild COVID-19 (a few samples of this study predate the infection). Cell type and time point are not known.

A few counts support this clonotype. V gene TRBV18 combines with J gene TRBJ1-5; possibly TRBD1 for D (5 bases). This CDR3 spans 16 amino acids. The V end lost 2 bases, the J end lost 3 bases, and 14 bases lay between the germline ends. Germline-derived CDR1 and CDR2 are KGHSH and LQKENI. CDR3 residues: CASSPGTLTNNQPQHF. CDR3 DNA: TGTGCCAGCTCACCAGGGACCCTAACTAACAATCAGCCCCAGCATTTT. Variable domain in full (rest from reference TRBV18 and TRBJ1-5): NAGVMQNPRHLVRRRGQEARLRCSPMKGHSHVYWYRQLPEEGLKFMVYLQKENIIDESGMPKERFSAEFPKEGPSILRIQQVVRGDSAAYFCASSPGTLTNNQPQHFGDGTRLSIL.

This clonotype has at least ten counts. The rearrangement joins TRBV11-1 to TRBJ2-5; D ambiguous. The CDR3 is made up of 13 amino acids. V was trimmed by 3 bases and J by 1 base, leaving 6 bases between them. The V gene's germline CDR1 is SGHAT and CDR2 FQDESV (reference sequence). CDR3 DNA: TGTGCCAGCAGCTTCGGGCCCCAAGAGACCCAGTACTTC. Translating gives CASSFGPQETQYF.

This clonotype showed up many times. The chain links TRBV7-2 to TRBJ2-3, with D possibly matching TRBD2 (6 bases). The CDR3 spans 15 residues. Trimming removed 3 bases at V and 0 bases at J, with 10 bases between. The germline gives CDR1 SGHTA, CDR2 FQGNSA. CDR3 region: CASSLIGGSTDTQYF. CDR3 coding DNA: TGTGCCAGCAGCTTGATCGGGGGTAGCACAGATACGCAGTATTTT.